This T cell receptor beta chain was observed in a study of T cells in Graves' hyperthyroidism and ophthalmopathy. Researchers took RNA transcripts and amplified the TCR beta CDR3 regions from them. First-round RT-PCR with HTBI primers amplified the TCR CDR3 region. One entry per CDR3 protein, called by TCRdb with MiXCR from the multiplex PCR reads. This sample has approximately 630,000 distinct CDR3 sequences, with roughly 15% found just once. This clonotype came up many times. The PBMCs studied were ones that came from about 10 ml fresh peripheral blood. Sample: blood. This receptor was obtained from a woman younger than 45 with Graves' hyperthyroidism.

CDR3 DNA sequence: TGTGCCAGCAGTTTAAATAGGGAGACCCAGTACTTC. Translating it yields CASSLNRETQYF. The V gene is TRBV12-3 or TRBV12-4, the J gene TRBJ2-5; no reliable D call. The CDR3 length is 12 residues. V lost 2 bases, J lost 5 bases, and 6 bases lay in between.